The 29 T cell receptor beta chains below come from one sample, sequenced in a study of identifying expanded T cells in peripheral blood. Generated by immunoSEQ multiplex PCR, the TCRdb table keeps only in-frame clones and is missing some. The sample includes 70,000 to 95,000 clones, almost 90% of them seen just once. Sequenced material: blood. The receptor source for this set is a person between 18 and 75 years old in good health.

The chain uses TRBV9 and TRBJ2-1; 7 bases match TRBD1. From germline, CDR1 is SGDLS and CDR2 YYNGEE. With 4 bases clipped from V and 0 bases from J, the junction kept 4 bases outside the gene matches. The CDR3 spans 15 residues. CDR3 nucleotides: TGTGCCAGCAGCCCACAGGGGAGCTCCTACAATGAGCAGTTCTTC. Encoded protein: CASSPQGSSYNEQFF.

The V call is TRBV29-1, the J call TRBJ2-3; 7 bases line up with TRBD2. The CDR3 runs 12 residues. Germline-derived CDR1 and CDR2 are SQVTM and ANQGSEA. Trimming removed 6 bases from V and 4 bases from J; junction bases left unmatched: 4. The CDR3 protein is CSVWEGSDTQYF. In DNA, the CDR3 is TGCAGCGTCTGGGAGGGTTCAGATACGCAGTATTTT.

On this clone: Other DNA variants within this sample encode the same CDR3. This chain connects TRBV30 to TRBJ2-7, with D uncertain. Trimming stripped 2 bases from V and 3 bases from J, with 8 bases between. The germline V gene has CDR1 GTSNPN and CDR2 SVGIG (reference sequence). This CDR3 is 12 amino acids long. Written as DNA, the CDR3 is TGTGCCTGGAGTCCAGTTAGCTACGAGCAGTACTTC. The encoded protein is CAWSPVSYEQYF.

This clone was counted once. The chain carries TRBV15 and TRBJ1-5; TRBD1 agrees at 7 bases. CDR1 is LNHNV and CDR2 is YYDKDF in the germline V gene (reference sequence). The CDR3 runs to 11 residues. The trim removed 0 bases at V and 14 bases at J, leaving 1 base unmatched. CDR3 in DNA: TGTGCCACCAGCAGAGACAGGGGGGAGCATTTT. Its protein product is CATSRDRGEHF.

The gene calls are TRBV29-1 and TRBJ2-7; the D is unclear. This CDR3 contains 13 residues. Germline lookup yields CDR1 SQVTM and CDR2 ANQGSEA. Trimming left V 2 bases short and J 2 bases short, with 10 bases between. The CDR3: CSVESRAPYEQYF. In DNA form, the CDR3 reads TGCAGCGTTGAAAGCCGAGCCCCCTACGAGCAGTACTTC.

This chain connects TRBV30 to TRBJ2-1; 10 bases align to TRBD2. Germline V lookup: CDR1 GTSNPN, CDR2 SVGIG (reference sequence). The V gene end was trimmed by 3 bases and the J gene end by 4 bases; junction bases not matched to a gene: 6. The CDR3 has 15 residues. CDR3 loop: CAWSETSGAYNEQFF. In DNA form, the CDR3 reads TGTGCCTGGAGCGAAACTAGCGGGGCTTACAATGAGCAGTTCTTC.

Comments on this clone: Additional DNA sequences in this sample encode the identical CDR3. The CDR3 DNA is TGCAGCGTTGAAGAGGGATACGAGCAGTACTTC. It codes for CSVEEGYEQYF. V gene TRBV29-1 combines with J gene TRBJ2-7; no clear D. CDR3 length: 11 residues. Germline V gene sequence: CDR1 SQVTM, CDR2 ANQGSEA. V was cut by 0 bases and J by 4 bases, with 4 bases left in between.

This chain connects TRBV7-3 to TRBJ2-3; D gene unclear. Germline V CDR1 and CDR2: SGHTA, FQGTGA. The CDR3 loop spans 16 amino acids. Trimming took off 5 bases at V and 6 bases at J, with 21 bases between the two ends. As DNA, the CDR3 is TGTGCCAGCAGCGCCGGGCGACTCAGCACACACGATACGCAGTATTTT. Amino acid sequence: CASSAGRLSTHDTQYF.

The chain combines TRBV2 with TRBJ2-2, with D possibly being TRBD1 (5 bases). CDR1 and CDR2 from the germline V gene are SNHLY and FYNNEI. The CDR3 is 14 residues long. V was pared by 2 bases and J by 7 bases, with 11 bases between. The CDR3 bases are TGTGCCAGCAGTGAATCAGGGCGGAACGGGGAGCTGTTTTTT. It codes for CASSESGRNGELFF.

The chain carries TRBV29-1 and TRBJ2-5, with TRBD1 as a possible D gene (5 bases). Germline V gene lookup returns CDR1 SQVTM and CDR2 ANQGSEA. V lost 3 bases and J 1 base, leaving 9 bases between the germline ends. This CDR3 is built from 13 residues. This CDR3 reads CSVDSQGQETQYF. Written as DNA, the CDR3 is TGCAGCGTTGACTCGCAGGGCCAAGAGACCCAGTACTTC.

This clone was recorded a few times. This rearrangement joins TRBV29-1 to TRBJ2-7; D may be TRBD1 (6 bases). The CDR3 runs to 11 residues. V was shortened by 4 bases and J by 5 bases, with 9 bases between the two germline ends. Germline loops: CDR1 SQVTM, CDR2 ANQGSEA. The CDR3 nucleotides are TGCAGCGTTGCGGCAGGGGACGAGCAGTACTTC. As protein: CSVAAGDEQYF.

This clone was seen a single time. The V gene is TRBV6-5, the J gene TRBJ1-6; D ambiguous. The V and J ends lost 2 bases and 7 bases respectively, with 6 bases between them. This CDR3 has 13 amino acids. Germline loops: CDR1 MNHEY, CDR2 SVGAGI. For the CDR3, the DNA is TGTGCCAGCAGTTACCTGAGGAATTCACCCCTCCACTTT. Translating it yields CASSYLRNSPLHF.

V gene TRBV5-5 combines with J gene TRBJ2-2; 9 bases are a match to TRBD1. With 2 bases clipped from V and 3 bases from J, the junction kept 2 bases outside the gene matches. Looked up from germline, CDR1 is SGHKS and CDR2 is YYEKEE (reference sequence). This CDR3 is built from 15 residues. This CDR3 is CASSFRDRDTGELFF. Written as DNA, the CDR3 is TGTGCCAGCAGCTTCCGGGACAGGGACACCGGGGAGCTGTTTTTT.

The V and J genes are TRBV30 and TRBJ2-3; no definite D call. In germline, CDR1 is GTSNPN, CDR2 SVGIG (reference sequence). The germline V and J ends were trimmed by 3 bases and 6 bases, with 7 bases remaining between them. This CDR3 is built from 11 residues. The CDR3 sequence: CAWRAEDTQYF. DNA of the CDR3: TGTGCCTGGAGGGCGGAGGATACGCAGTATTTT.

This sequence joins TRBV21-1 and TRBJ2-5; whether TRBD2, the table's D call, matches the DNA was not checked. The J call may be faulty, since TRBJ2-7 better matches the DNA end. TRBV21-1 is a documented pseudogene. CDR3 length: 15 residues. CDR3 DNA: TGTGCCAGCATCATGGGGAGGGGAGAAGTCTACGAGCAGTACTTC. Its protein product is CASIMGRGEVYEQYF.

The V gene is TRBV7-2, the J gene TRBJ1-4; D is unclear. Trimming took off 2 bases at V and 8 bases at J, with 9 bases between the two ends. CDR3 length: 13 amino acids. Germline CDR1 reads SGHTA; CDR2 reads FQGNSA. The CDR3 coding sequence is TGTGCCAGCAGCTTAATTGCCTCAGAAAAACTGTTTTTT. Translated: CASSLIASEKLFF.

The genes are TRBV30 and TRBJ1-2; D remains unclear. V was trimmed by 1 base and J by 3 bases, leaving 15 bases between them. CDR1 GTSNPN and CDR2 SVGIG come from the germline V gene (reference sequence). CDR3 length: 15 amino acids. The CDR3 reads CAWSAPPGKDYGYTF. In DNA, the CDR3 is TGTGCCTGGAGTGCACCCCCGGGTAAGGACTATGGCTACACCTTC.

CDR3 residues: CASWSTGTGESPLHF. Here the CDR3 DNA reads TGTGCCAGCTGGTCAACCGGGACAGGGGAATCACCCCTCCACTTT. The gene calls are TRBV28 and TRBJ1-6; 10 bases agree with TRBD1. The CDR3 is made up of 15 amino acids. Losses at the gene ends were 8 bases for V and 10 bases for J; bases not matched to a gene: 11. Looked up from germline, CDR1 is MDHEN and CDR2 is SYDVKM.

Here the CDR3 DNA reads TGTGCCAGCAGTGAGGAGCGCTCTGGAAACACCATATATTTT. It codes for CASSEERSGNTIYF. J is TRBJ1-3 and V is TRBV25-1; D not certain. The germline V gene encodes CDR1 MGHDK and CDR2 SYGVNS. CDR3 length: 14 residues. The germline V and J ends were trimmed by 3 bases and 0 bases, with 6 bases remaining between them.

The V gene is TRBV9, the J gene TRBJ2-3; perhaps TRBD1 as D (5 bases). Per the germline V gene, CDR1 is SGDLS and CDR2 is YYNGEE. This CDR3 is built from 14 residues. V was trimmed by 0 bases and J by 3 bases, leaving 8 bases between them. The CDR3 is CASSVVAGTDTQYF. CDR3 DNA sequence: TGTGCCAGCAGCGTAGTTGCAGGGACAGATACGCAGTATTTT.

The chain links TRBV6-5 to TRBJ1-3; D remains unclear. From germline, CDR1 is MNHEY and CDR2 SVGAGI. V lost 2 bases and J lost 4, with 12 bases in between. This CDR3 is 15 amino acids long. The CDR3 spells CASSYAETGGNTIYF. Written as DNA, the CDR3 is TGTGCCAGCAGTTACGCAGAAACGGGAGGAAACACCATATATTTT.

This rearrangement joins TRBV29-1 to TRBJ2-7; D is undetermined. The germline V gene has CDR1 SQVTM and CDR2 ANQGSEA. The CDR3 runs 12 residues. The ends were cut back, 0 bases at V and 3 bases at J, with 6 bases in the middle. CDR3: CSVEEGSYEQYF. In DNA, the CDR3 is TGCAGCGTTGAAGAAGGAAGCTACGAGCAGTACTTC.

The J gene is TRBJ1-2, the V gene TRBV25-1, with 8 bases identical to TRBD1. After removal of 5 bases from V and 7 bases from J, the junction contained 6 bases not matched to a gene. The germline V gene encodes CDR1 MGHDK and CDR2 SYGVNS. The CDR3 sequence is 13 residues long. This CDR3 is CASSTTGASGYTF. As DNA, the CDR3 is TGTGCCAGCAGTACGACAGGGGCCTCTGGCTACACCTTC.

DNA of the CDR3: TGTGCCTGGAGTGTAGGGGCAGGGGGCGTCACTGAAGCTTTCTTT. Translating it yields CAWSVGAGGVTEAFF. The rearrangement joins TRBV30 to TRBJ1-1, with 8 nucleotides matching TRBD1. The CDR3 extends over 15 amino acids. J lost 4 bases, V lost 0 bases, and 7 bases had no gene match. CDR1 GTSNPN and CDR2 SVGIG come from the germline V gene (reference sequence).

In nucleotides, the CDR3 is TGTGCCAGCAGCGGGGGACCGAGTGAAAAACTGTTTTTT. Translating gives CASSGGPSEKLFF. This chain connects TRBV5-4 to TRBJ1-4; a weak D match, TRBD1 (5 bases). The CDR3 sequence is 13 residues long. The V and J ends lost 4 bases and 7 bases respectively, with 11 bases between them. Germline V lookup: CDR1 SGHNT, CDR2 YYREEE (reference sequence).

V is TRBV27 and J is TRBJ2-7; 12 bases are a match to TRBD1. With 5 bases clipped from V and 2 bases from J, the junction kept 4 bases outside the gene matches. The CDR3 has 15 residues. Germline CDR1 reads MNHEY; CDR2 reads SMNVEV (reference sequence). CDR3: CASSVRDRGPYEQYF. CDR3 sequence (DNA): TGTGCCAGCAGTGTCCGGGACAGGGGGCCCTACGAGCAGTACTTC.

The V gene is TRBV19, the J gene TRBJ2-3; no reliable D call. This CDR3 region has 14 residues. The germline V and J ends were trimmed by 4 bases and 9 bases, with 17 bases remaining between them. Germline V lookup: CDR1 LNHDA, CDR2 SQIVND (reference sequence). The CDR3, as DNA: TGTGCCAGTAGTAACGGGCGTGCGGTGGGAACGCAGTATTTT. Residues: CASSNGRAVGTQYF.

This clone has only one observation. CDR3 residues: CASSPRTGSNQPQHF. The CDR3, as DNA: TGTGCCAGCTCACCGCGGACAGGGAGCAATCAGCCCCAGCATTTT. V usage is TRBV18 and J usage is TRBJ1-5; 8 bases are shared with TRBD1. The CDR3 has 15 residues. CDR1 is KGHSH and CDR2 is LQKENI in the germline V gene. Trimming at V came to 3 bases and at J to 1 base, leaving 2 bases not matched to a gene.

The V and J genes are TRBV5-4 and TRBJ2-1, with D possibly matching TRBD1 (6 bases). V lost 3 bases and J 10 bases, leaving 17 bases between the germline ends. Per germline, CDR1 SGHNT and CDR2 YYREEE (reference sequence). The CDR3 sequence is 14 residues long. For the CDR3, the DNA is TGTGCCAGCAGCTCCACCGGGACAACAGGAGAGCAGTTCTTC. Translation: CASSSTGTTGEQFF.